The 27 T cell receptor beta chains below were found in one sample sequenced in a study of blood T cell repertoires in COVID-19. Measured with immunoSEQ multiplex PCR; TCRdb has only the in-frame clones, and not every one. The sample includes around 81,000 clones, about four fifths of them seen just once. Sequenced sample: peripheral blood. The receptors here all came from a human donor in a cohort sampled during active COVID-19.

The chain carries TRBV7-3 and TRBJ2-7; 7 bases line up with TRBD1. Germline values: CDR1 SGHTA, CDR2 FQGTGA. The CDR3 consists of 14 residues. With 5 bases clipped from V and 2 bases from J, the junction kept 6 bases outside the gene matches. DNA of the CDR3: TGTGCCAGCAGCCAGGGGGATGGCCCCTACGAGCAGTACTTC. Translation: CASSQGDGPYEQYF.

V gene TRBV27 combines with J gene TRBJ1-2; possibly TRBD1 for D (5 bases). The CDR3 runs 14 residues. Trimming took off 6 bases at V and 4 bases at J, with 15 bases between the two ends. Germline CDR1 and CDR2: MNHEY and SMNVEV (reference sequence). CDR3: CASRPGGEGYGYTF. The DNA for the CDR3 is TGTGCCAGCAGGCCCGGAGGGGAGGGCTATGGCTACACCTTC.

This clone was seen a single time. CDR3 coding DNA: TGTGCCAGCAGCTTCATCGCCAGCGGGGGCTTAACCTCCTACAATGAGCAGTTCTTC. Protein: CASSFIASGGLTSYNEQFF. This chain joins TRBV7-2 and TRBJ2-1, with 8 bases that match TRBD2. After removal of 3 bases from V and 0 bases from J, the junction contained 13 bases not matched to a gene. The germline CDR1 and CDR2 sequences are SGHTA and FQGNSA. This CDR3 spans 19 amino acids. Full variable domain (rest looked up from reference TRBV7-2 and TRBJ2-1): GAGVSQSPSNKVTEKGKDVELRCDPISGHTALYWYRQSLGQGLEFLIYFQGNSAPDKSGLPSDRFSAERTGGSVSTLTIQRTQQEDSAVYLCASSFIASGGLTSYNEQFFGPGTRLTVL.

J is TRBJ1-2 and V is TRBV5-8; 8 positions agree with TRBD1. From germline, CDR1 is SGHTS and CDR2 YDEGEE. J gave up 8 bases and V 4 bases, and 10 bases lay outside the gene matches. The CDR3 is made up of 14 amino acids. Here the CDR3 reads CASSQQQGAIGYTF. CDR3 nucleotide sequence: TGTGCCAGCAGCCAGCAGCAGGGGGCGATAGGCTACACCTTC.

This clone occurred a few times. CDR3 coding DNA: TGTGCCAGTAGTGAGCGGGACAGGGGCAAGAGGTCACCCCTCCACTTT. Translating gives CASSERDRGKRSPLHF. The chain is built from TRBV19 and TRBJ1-6; TRBD1 agrees at 10 bases. Germline-derived CDR1 and CDR2 are LNHDA and SQIVND (reference sequence). The CDR3 covers 16 residues. The trim removed 5 bases at V and 10 bases at J, leaving 11 bases unmatched.

The V and J genes are TRBV27 and TRBJ2-1; TRBD2 matches 9 bases. The J segment lost 4 bases and the V segment lost 3 bases, leaving 10 bases of the junction unmatched. The CDR3 loop spans 17 amino acids. Germline values: CDR1 MNHEY, CDR2 SMNVEV (reference sequence). The CDR3 DNA follows: TGTGCCAGCAGTTTCCCCGAGTCTAGCGGGGCTTACAATGAGCAGTTCTTC. Translating gives CASSFPESSGAYNEQFF.

The V and J genes are TRBV5-5 and TRBJ2-7; TRBD2 matches 10 bases. The CDR3 contains 15 residues. The germline CDR1 and CDR2 sequences are SGHKS and YYEKEE (reference sequence). With V trimmed by 3 bases and J by 0 bases, 3 bases remained unmatched. CDR3 nucleotide sequence: TGTGCCAGCAGCTCGAGCGGGGGGGACTCCTACGAGCAGTACTTC. This gives the protein CASSSSGGDSYEQYF.

The chain employs TRBV29-1 and TRBJ1-1; 10 positions match TRBD1. Unmatched junction bases numbered 6, after V lost 5 bases and J lost 0 bases. The CDR3 extends over 15 amino acids. Germline V gene lookup returns CDR1 SQVTM and CDR2 ANQGSEA. CDR3 amino acids: CSVPGQGLVNTEAFF. The CDR3 DNA reads as TGCAGCGTTCCGGGACAGGGGTTGGTGAACACTGAAGCTTTCTTT. Combining the CDR3 with reference TRBV29-1 and TRBJ1-1 gives the whole variable domain SAVISQKPSRDICQRGTSLTIQCQVDSQVTMMFWYRQQPGQSLTLIATANQGSEATYESGFVIDKFPISRPNLTFSTLTVSNMSPEDSSIYLCSVPGQGLVNTEAFFGQGTRLTVV.

The J gene is TRBJ2-6, the V gene TRBV4-3, with 7 bases aligning to TRBD2. Germline V gene lookup returns CDR1 LGHNA and CDR2 YSLEER. Trimming removed 0 bases from V and 2 bases from J; junction bases left unmatched: 7. The CDR3 covers 18 residues. Here the CDR3 reads CASSQDSGGFPGANVLTF. The CDR3 DNA follows: TGCGCCAGCAGCCAAGACTCGGGGGGTTTTCCTGGGGCCAACGTCCTGACTTTC.

The chain is built from TRBV6-5 and TRBJ1-5, with D maybe TRBD1 (5 bases). Per the germline V gene, CDR1 is MNHEY and CDR2 is SVGAGI. The CDR3 has 15 amino acids. Trimming removed 5 bases from V and 6 bases from J, with 17 bases in between. DNA for the CDR3: TGTGCCAGCAGTAGTTGGGGGGAGATGGGTCAGCCCCAGCATTTT. This translates into CASSSWGEMGQPQHF.

This clone was counted once. The J gene is TRBJ2-7, the V gene TRBV29-1; 7 nucleotides line up with TRBD1. CDR3 length: 15 amino acids. The germline V gene encodes CDR1 SQVTM and CDR2 ANQGSEA. V was pared by 7 bases and J by 1 base, with 13 bases of the junction left unmatched. The CDR3 sequence: CSAIVTGRRSYEQYF. In DNA form, the CDR3 reads TGCAGCGCCATAGTGACAGGGCGAAGGTCCTACGAGCAGTACTTC.

This clone has only one observation. The V gene is TRBV10-3, the J gene TRBJ2-3, with 8 bases lining up with TRBD1. J gave up 2 bases and V 2 bases, and 3 bases lay outside the gene matches. The V gene's germline CDR1 is ENHRY and CDR2 SYGVKD. This CDR3 contains 15 residues. The CDR3 spells CAISEPDRATDTQYF. CDR3 DNA sequence: TGTGCCATCAGTGAGCCGGACAGGGCCACAGATACGCAGTATTTT.

The chain carries TRBV30 and TRBJ1-5; TRBD1 agrees at 7 bases. V lost 1 base and J lost 5; bases outside the gene matches: 8. There are 15 residues in the CDR3. The germline V gene has CDR1 GTSNPN and CDR2 SVGIG (reference sequence). The CDR3 sequence is CAWSGEQGLYQPQHF. The CDR3 coding sequence is TGTGCCTGGAGTGGGGAACAGGGGCTTTATCAGCCCCAGCATTTT. The full variable domain, completed using reference TRBV30 and TRBJ1-5, is SQTIHQWPATLVQPVGSPLSLECTVEGTSNPNLYWYRQAAGRGLQLLFYSVGIGQISSEVPQNLSASRPQDRQFILSSKKLLLSDSGFYLCAWSGEQGLYQPQHFGDGTRLSIL.

This clone was recorded once. Germline and junction disagree at one end, which may indicate a read error. This chain links TRBV4-1 with TRBJ2-7; 8 nucleotides agree with TRBD1. The CDR3 has 15 residues. CDR1 and CDR2 (germline): MGHRA, YSYEKL. CDR3 residues: CASSQTGTGTYEQYF. The DNA of the CDR3 is TGCGCCAGCAGCCAAACCGGGACAGGCACCTATGAGCAGTACTTC.

The chain employs TRBV5-6 and TRBJ1-4, with D possibly being TRBD1 (6 bases). The CDR3 is 14 amino acids. The germline V gene has CDR1 SGHDT and CDR2 YYEEEE. The germline V and J ends were trimmed by 2 bases and 8 bases, with 13 bases remaining between them. DNA for the CDR3: TGTGCCAGCAGCTTTATACAGGGCGGAGAAAAACTGTTTTTT. Amino acid sequence: CASSFIQGGEKLFF.

V is TRBV4-1 and J is TRBJ1-3; D perhaps matches TRBD1 (6 bases). The CDR3 covers 16 residues. Trimming shortened V by 3 bases and J by 0 bases, and 12 bases separated the two germline ends. CDR1 is MGHRA, CDR2 YSYEKL, per germline. CDR3 nucleotide sequence: TGCGCCAGCAGCCAGGAAGGGGGAACCTCTGGAAACACCATATATTTT. Protein sequence: CASSQEGGTSGNTIYF.

The chain combines TRBV11-3 with TRBJ1-1, with TRBD1 matching 7 bases. Germline values: CDR1 SGHNT, CDR2 YENEEA. The CDR3 covers 15 residues. V dropped 5 bases and J dropped 0; count of bases not matched to a gene: 6. The DNA for the CDR3 is TGTGCCAGCAGCAGGACAGGACGGATGAACACTGAAGCTTTCTTT. This encodes CASSRTGRMNTEAFF.

This chain links TRBV10-3 with TRBJ2-3; 9 nucleotides match TRBD1. V shed 4 bases, J shed 5 bases, and the junction held 13 bases outside the gene matches. CDR1 ENHRY and CDR2 SYGVKD come from the germline V gene. The CDR3 spans 17 residues. The CDR3 protein is CAISGARGQGLKDTQYF. The CDR3 bases are TGTGCCATCAGTGGAGCCCGGGGACAGGGTTTGAAAGATACGCAGTATTTT.

The gene calls are TRBV19 and TRBJ1-5, with 9 bases identical to TRBD1. The germline CDR1 and CDR2 sequences are LNHDA and SQIVND (reference sequence). The CDR3 consists of 15 residues. V dropped 7 bases and J dropped 8; count of bases not matched to a gene: 12. CDR3 coding DNA: TGTGCCAGTAACCAATTGACAGGGGGATTAGAGCCCCAGCATTTT. It codes for CASNQLTGGLEPQHF.

The chain uses TRBV2 and TRBJ2-7, with a weak D call TRBD1 (6 bases). The germline CDR1 and CDR2 sequences are SNHLY and FYNNEI. This CDR3 spans 11 amino acids. Trimming pared 6 bases from V and 11 bases from J, leaving 14 bases between. The CDR3 region has the DNA TGTGCCAGCAGCCTTGGGCAGGGGAAGTACTTC. Translating gives CASSLGQGKYF.

This chain joins TRBV29-1 and TRBJ1-1; 8 bases line up with TRBD1. The CDR3 extends over 12 amino acids. The V gene end was trimmed by 7 bases and the J gene end by 6 bases; junction bases not matched to a gene: 7. The germline V gene has CDR1 SQVTM and CDR2 ANQGSEA. CDR3 sequence reads: CSAAQGAAEAFF. For the CDR3, the DNA is TGCAGCGCCGCCCAGGGGGCGGCTGAAGCTTTCTTT.

V is TRBV6-6 and J is TRBJ2-5; possible D gene TRBD1, 5 bases. The V and J ends lost 6 bases and 4 bases respectively, with 9 bases between them. The CDR3 has 12 residues. Germline CDR1 MNHNY, CDR2 SVGAGI (reference sequence). The CDR3 region has the DNA TGTGCCAGCAGCAGGGAACGAGAGACCCAGTACTTC. It codes for CASSRERETQYF.

This rearrangement joins TRBV4-1 to TRBJ2-7; D not resolved. V gave up 1 base and J gave up 2 bases, with 9 bases separating them. Germline loops: CDR1 MGHRA, CDR2 YSYEKL. The CDR3 is 14 amino acids. The DNA for the CDR3 is TGCGCCAGCAGCCAAGCGGTACCGCCCTACGAGCAGTACTTC. This sequence encodes CASSQAVPPYEQYF.

The chain has TRBV14 and TRBJ1-1; a possible D gene is TRBD1 (6 bases). The V end lost 2 bases, the J end lost 0 bases, and 16 bases lay between the germline ends. The germline CDR1 and CDR2 sequences are SGHDN and FVKESK. CDR3 length equals 17 residues. The CDR3 DNA reads as TGTGCCAGCAGCCAACCCAGGACAGCGACCCTGAACACTGAAGCTTTCTTT. Its protein product is CASSQPRTATLNTEAFF.

The chain is built from TRBV19 and TRBJ2-7, with D tentatively TRBD1 (6 bases). The CDR3 length is 14 residues. Trimming removed 7 bases from V and 0 bases from J, with 13 bases in between. Germline CDR1 LNHDA, CDR2 SQIVND (reference sequence). For the CDR3, the DNA is TGTGCCAGTACCGAGGACAGATACTCCTACGAGCAGTACTTC. It encodes CASTEDRYSYEQYF.

The CDR3, as DNA: TGCGCCAGCAGCCCAGACGCGGGTTATTATGGCTACACCTTC. Translated, it gives CASSPDAGYYGYTF. The rearrangement joins TRBV5-1 to TRBJ1-2, with D unclear. This CDR3 has 14 amino acids. Germline assignment: CDR1 SGHRS and CDR2 YFSETQ. V was shortened by 4 bases and J by 5 bases, with 15 bases between the two germline ends.

The chain recombines TRBV19 with TRBJ1-6; a weak D match, TRBD1 (5 bases). This CDR3 has 17 amino acids. V was shortened by 4 bases and J by 10 bases, with 23 bases between the two germline ends. CDR1 is LNHDA, CDR2 SQIVND, per germline (reference sequence). The CDR3 DNA follows: TGTGCCAGTAGTAAAGATGGGGATAAAGGGGCTGACTCACCCCTCCACTTT. Its protein product is CASSKDGDKGADSPLHF.